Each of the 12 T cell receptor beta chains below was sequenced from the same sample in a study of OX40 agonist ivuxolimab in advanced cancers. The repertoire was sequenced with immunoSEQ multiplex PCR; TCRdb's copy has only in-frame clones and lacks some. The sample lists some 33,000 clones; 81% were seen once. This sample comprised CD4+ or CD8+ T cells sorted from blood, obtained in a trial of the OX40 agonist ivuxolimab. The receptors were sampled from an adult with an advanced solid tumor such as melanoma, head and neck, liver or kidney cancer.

The CDR3 loop reads CASSLVAGTPTYNEQFF. The CDR3, as DNA: TGTGCCAGCAGCTTAGTCGCTGGGACACCGACCTACAATGAGCAGTTCTTC. This chain uses TRBV7-2 with TRBJ2-1, with a possible D match to TRBD1 (6 bases). With 1 base removed from V and 2 bases from J, the gap between germline ends came to 15 bases. The CDR3 loop spans 17 amino acids. Germline V gene data show CDR1 as SGHTA and CDR2 as FQGNSA.

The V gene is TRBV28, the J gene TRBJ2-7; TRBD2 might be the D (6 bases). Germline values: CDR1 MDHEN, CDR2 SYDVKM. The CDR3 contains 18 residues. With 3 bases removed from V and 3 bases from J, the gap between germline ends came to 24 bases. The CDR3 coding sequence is TGTGCCAGCAGTTTTTATATGGGAGGAGGGCAGGCCCTCTACGAGCAGTACTTC. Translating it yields CASSFYMGGGQALYEQYF.

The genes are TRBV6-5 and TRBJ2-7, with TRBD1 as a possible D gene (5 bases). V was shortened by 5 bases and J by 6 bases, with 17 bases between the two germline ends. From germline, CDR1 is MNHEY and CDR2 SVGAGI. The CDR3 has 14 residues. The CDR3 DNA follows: TGTGCCAGCAGTATCATGACAGCAACAGGCGAGCAGTACTTC. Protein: CASSIMTATGEQYF.

CDR3 DNA: TGCGCCAGCAGCCAACTAGCCGGGACAGGGGTCGGCTACACCTTC. Its protein is CASSQLAGTGVGYTF. The chain links TRBV4-1 to TRBJ1-2; 10 bases match TRBD1. The V segment lost 2 bases and the J segment 8 bases; nucleotides outside the gene matches: 8. This CDR3 contains 15 residues. Germline V gene data show CDR1 as MGHRA and CDR2 as YSYEKL.

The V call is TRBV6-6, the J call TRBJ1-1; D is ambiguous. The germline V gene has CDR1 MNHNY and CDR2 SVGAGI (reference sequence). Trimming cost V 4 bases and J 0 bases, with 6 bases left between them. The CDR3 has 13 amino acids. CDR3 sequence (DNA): TGTGCCAGCAGTTCGCACATGAACACTGAAGCTTTCTTT. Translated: CASSSHMNTEAFF.

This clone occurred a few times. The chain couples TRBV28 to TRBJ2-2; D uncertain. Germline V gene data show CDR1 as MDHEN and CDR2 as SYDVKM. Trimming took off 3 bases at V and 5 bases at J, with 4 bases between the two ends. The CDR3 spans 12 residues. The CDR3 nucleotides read TGTGCCAGCAGTTTCGGGACCGGGGAGCTGTTTTTT. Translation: CASSFGTGELFF.

The CDR3 loop reads CASTGMWGYEQYF. The CDR3 nucleotides read TGTGCCAGCACAGGGATGTGGGGCTACGAGCAGTACTTC. The chain links TRBV2 to TRBJ2-7; TRBD1 might be the D (5 bases). The CDR3 loop spans 13 amino acids. Trimming removed 7 bases from V and 3 bases from J, with 13 bases in between. Per the germline V gene, CDR1 is SNHLY and CDR2 is FYNNEI.

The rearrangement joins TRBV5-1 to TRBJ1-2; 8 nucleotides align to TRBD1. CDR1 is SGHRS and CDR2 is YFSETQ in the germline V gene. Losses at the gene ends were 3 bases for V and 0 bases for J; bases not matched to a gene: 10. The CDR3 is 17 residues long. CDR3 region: CASSWGYGQGPNYGYTF. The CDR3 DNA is TGCGCCAGCAGCTGGGGGTACGGACAGGGTCCTAACTATGGCTACACCTTC.

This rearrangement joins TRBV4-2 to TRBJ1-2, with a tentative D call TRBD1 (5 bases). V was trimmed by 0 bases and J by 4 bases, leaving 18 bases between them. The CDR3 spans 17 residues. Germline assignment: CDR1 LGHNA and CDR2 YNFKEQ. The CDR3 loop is CASSQDLSKGRSYGYTF. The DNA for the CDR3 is TGTGCCAGCAGCCAAGATCTGAGTAAGGGACGGAGCTATGGCTACACCTTC.

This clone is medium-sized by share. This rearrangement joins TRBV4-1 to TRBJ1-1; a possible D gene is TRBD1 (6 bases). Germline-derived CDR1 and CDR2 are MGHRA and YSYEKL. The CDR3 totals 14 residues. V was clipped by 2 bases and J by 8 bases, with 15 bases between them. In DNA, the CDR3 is TGCGCCAGCAGCCAAACCCCACAGGGTGGCGAAGCTTTCTTT. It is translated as CASSQTPQGGEAFF.

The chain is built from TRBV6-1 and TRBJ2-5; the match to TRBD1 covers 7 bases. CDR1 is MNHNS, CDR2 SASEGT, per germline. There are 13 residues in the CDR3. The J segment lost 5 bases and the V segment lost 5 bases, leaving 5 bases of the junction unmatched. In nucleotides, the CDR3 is TGTGCCAGCAGTTCCGGGACAGCGGAGACCCAGTACTTC. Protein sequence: CASSSGTAETQYF.

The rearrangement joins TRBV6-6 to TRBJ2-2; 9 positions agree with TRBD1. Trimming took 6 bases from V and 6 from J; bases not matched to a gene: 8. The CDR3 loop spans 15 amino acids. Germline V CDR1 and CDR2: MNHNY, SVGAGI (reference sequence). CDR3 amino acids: CASRGGTGNSGELFF. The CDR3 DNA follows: TGTGCCAGCAGGGGCGGGACAGGGAATTCCGGGGAGCTGTTTTTT.